The rows below give T cell receptor beta chains drawn from one sample of a study of OX40 agonist ivuxolimab in advanced cancers. Method: immunoSEQ multiplex PCR; TCRdb's copy keeps in-frame clones and lacks some. The sample gives tens of thousands of clones, around 79% of which show up once; approximately 2.1% is in the top ten. The source material was CD4+ or CD8+ T cells sorted from blood, sampled in a trial of the OX40 agonist ivuxolimab. The receptors originated from an adult with an advanced solid tumor such as melanoma, head and neck, liver or kidney cancer. Each CDR3 is given with its conserved first and last residue. A D gene is named only where the DNA matches it firmly. Not all rows give a size; the values are once, few, many and, for expanded clones, a class.

abundance: .; d_gene: .; v_gene: TRBV6-1; j_gene: TRBJ2-1; CDR3aa: CASSASYQGQFF; CDR3nt: TGTGCCAGCAGTGCCTCCTACCAGGGGCAGTTCTTC
abundance: .; d_gene: .; v_gene: TRBV20-1; j_gene: TRBJ1-1; CDR3aa: CSSEENTEAFF; CDR3nt: TGCAGTTCAGAAGAGAACACTGAAGCTTTCTTT
abundance: .; d_gene: .; v_gene: TRBV11-2; j_gene: TRBJ1-6; CDR3aa: CASSFNNSPLHF; CDR3nt: TGTGCCAGCAGTTTTAATAATTCACCCCTCCACTTT
abundance: .; d_gene: .; v_gene: TRBV6-5; j_gene: TRBJ2-2; CDR3aa: CASSRTAGTGELFF; CDR3nt: TGTGCCAGCAGCCGGACAGCAGGAACCGGGGAGCTGTTTTTT
abundance: once; d_gene: .; v_gene: TRBV7-2; j_gene: TRBJ2-7; CDR3aa: CASSLAYSYEQYF; CDR3nt: TGTGCCAGCAGCTTAGCTTACTCCTACGAGCAGTACTTC
abundance: .; d_gene: TRBD1; v_gene: TRBV7-6; j_gene: TRBJ2-5; CDR3aa: CASSLGSGQQETQYF; CDR3nt: TGTGCCAGCAGCTTAGGGTCGGGACAGCAAGAGACCCAGTACTTC
abundance: once; d_gene: .; v_gene: TRBV6-5; j_gene: TRBJ2-7; CDR3aa: CASRIVQGGSYEQYF; CDR3nt: TGTGCCAGCAGGATAGTACAGGGAGGCTCCTACGAGCAGTACTTC
abundance: .; d_gene: .; v_gene: TRBV6-1; j_gene: TRBJ1-2; CDR3aa: CASSEAVYGYTF; CDR3nt: TGTGCCAGCAGTGAGGCGGTCTATGGCTACACCTTC
abundance: .; d_gene: TRBD1; v_gene: TRBV7-2; j_gene: TRBJ1-2; CDR3aa: CASTKERGQGIGYTF; CDR3nt: TGTGCCAGCACCAAGGAGAGGGGACAGGGGATCGGCTACACCTTC
abundance: .; d_gene: TRBD1; v_gene: TRBV19; j_gene: TRBJ2-7; CDR3aa: CASSIAQGASEQYF; CDR3nt: TGTGCCAGTAGTATAGCACAGGGGGCGTCCGAGCAGTACTTC
abundance: once; d_gene: TRBD1; v_gene: TRBV28; j_gene: TRBJ1-6; CDR3aa: CASQTHGQGGSYNSPLHF; CDR3nt: TGTGCCAGCCAAACACACGGACAGGGAGGGTCCTATAATTCACCCCTCCACTTT
abundance: .; d_gene: .; v_gene: TRBV28; j_gene: TRBJ2-7; CDR3aa: CASREDTYEQYF; CDR3nt: TGTGCCAGCAGGGAAGACACCTACGAGCAGTACTTC
abundance: .; d_gene: TRBD1; v_gene: TRBV30; j_gene: TRBJ1-6; CDR3aa: CAWSARTGSSPLHF; CDR3nt: TGTGCCTGGAGTGCCAGGACAGGGAGTTCACCCCTCCACTTT
abundance: few; d_gene: .; v_gene: TRBV5-5; j_gene: TRBJ1-1; CDR3aa: CASSLAGNFNTEAFF; CDR3nt: TGTGCCAGCAGCTTGGCCGGTAATTTTAACACTGAAGCTTTCTTT
abundance: .; d_gene: TRBD1; v_gene: TRBV2; j_gene: TRBJ1-5; CDR3aa: CASSVGRDRGYQPQHF; CDR3nt: TGTGCCAGCAGTGTTGGCCGGGACAGGGGCTATCAGCCCCAGCATTTT
abundance: .; d_gene: .; v_gene: TRBV29-1; j_gene: TRBJ2-1; CDR3aa: CSVEPADNEQFF; CDR3nt: TGCAGCGTTGAACCAGCCGACAATGAGCAGTTCTTC
abundance: .; d_gene: TRBD1; v_gene: TRBV28; j_gene: TRBJ1-5; CDR3aa: CASSLSTGVGQPQHF; CDR3nt: TGTGCCAGCAGTTTGTCGACAGGGGTGGGTCAGCCCCAGCATTTT
abundance: .; d_gene: .; v_gene: TRBV9; j_gene: TRBJ1-1; CDR3aa: CASSVRGTNTEAFF; CDR3nt: TGTGCCAGCAGCGTACGGGGGACGAACACTGAAGCTTTCTTT
abundance: .; d_gene: .; v_gene: TRBV9; j_gene: TRBJ1-1; CDR3aa: CASSVSGSNTEAFF; CDR3nt: TGTGCCAGCAGCGTATCCGGGTCGAACACTGAAGCTTTCTTT
abundance: .; d_gene: .; v_gene: TRBV6-1; j_gene: TRBJ1-1; CDR3aa: CASLLGPGIRAEAFF; CDR3nt: TGTGCCAGCCTTCTCGGTCCGGGAATTCGGGCTGAAGCTTTCTTT
abundance: .; d_gene: TRBD2; v_gene: TRBV9; j_gene: TRBJ2-3; CDR3aa: CASSQTLGLGGDTQYF; CDR3nt: TGTGCCAGCAGCCAAACCCTGGGACTAGGGGGGGATACGCAGTATTTT
abundance: .; d_gene: .; v_gene: TRBV30; j_gene: TRBJ2-7; CDR3aa: CAWSVLPDEQYF; CDR3nt: TGTGCCTGGAGTGTACTACCTGACGAGCAGTACTTC
abundance: .; d_gene: .; v_gene: TRBV5-4; j_gene: TRBJ2-7; CDR3aa: CASSRDRSLREQYF; CDR3nt: TGTGCCAGCAGTCGAGACAGGTCATTACGCGAGCAGTACTTC
abundance: .; d_gene: TRBD1; v_gene: TRBV7-9; j_gene: TRBJ1-2; CDR3aa: CASSPPPRTGVGYTF; CDR3nt: TGTGCCAGCAGCCCCCCCCCAAGGACAGGTGTTGGCTACACCTTC
abundance: .; d_gene: .; v_gene: TRBV7-6; j_gene: TRBJ2-2; CDR3aa: CASSLGGNPLTGELFF; CDR3nt: TGTGCCAGCAGCTTAGGTGGAAACCCCCTCACCGGGGAGCTGTTTTTT
abundance: once; d_gene: .; v_gene: TRBV9; j_gene: TRBJ2-1; CDR3aa: CASSVGSYNEQFF; CDR3nt: TGTGCCAGCAGCGTAGGATCGTACAATGAGCAGTTCTTC
abundance: .; d_gene: .; v_gene: TRBV5-4; j_gene: TRBJ1-2; CDR3aa: CASSLAVGNIYGYTF; CDR3nt: TGTGCCAGCAGCTTGGCCGTCGGAAACATCTATGGCTACACCTTC
abundance: .; d_gene: .; v_gene: TRBV6-5; j_gene: TRBJ1-5; CDR3aa: CASKGAGDQPQHF; CDR3nt: TGTGCCAGCAAAGGCGCGGGGGATCAGCCCCAGCATTTT
abundance: .; d_gene: TRBD1; v_gene: TRBV30; j_gene: TRBJ2-3; CDR3aa: CAWSPRGDTQYF; CDR3nt: TGTGCCTGGAGTCCCAGGGGGGATACGCAGTATTTT
abundance: .; d_gene: TRBD2; v_gene: TRBV30; j_gene: TRBJ2-2; CDR3aa: CAWSGGLGGELFF; CDR3nt: TGTGCCTGGAGCGGGGGGTTGGGCGGGGAGCTGTTTTTT
abundance: .; d_gene: .; v_gene: TRBV11-1; j_gene: TRBJ2-3; CDR3aa: CASSLGWAATDTQYF; CDR3nt: TGTGCCAGCAGCTTGGGCTGGGCTGCCACAGATACGCAGTATTTT
abundance: few; d_gene: .; v_gene: TRBV25-1; j_gene: TRBJ1-4; CDR3aa: CASRPRADQPTNEKLFF; CDR3nt: TGTGCCAGCCGTCCCCGGGCAGACCAACCAACTAATGAAAAACTGTTTTTT
abundance: .; d_gene: TRBD1; v_gene: TRBV5-1; j_gene: TRBJ1-1; CDR3aa: CASSLMGQEATEAFF; CDR3nt: TGCGCCAGCAGCTTGATGGGACAGGAGGCCACTGAAGCTTTCTTT
abundance: .; d_gene: .; v_gene: TRBV7-9; j_gene: TRBJ1-1; CDR3aa: CASSSSLNTEAFF; CDR3nt: TGTGCCAGCAGCTCTAGTCTGAACACTGAAGCTTTCTTT
abundance: .; d_gene: TRBD2; v_gene: TRBV5-6; j_gene: TRBJ2-5; CDR3aa: CASSFLAGGETQYF; CDR3nt: TGTGCCAGCAGCTTTCTAGCGGGAGGAGAGACCCAGTACTTC
abundance: few; d_gene: .; v_gene: TRBV6-1; j_gene: TRBJ2-5; CDR3aa: CASTHSPGVGETQYF; CDR3nt: TGTGCCAGCACCCACTCCCCTGGGGTTGGAGAGACCCAGTACTTC
abundance: .; d_gene: .; v_gene: TRBV29-1; j_gene: TRBJ2-1; CDR3aa: CSVEPAPRDEQFF; CDR3nt: TGCAGCGTTGAACCTGCCCCCCGAGACGAGCAGTTCTTC
abundance: .; d_gene: TRBD1; v_gene: TRBV6-5; j_gene: TRBJ1-1; CDR3aa: CASIPGGTENTEAFF; CDR3nt: TGTGCCAGCATCCCCGGGGGGACAGAGAACACTGAAGCTTTCTTT
abundance: .; d_gene: .; v_gene: TRBV5-6; j_gene: TRBJ1-6; CDR3aa: CASSLGQGTGSPLHF; CDR3nt: TGTGCCAGCAGCTTGGGGCAGGGGACTGGTTCACCCCTCCACTTT
abundance: .; d_gene: .; v_gene: TRBV7-2; j_gene: TRBJ1-3; CDR3aa: CASSLFSGTASSGNTIYF; CDR3nt: TGTGCCAGCAGCTTATTCTCTGGGACTGCTAGCTCTGGAAACACCATATATTTT
abundance: .; d_gene: .; v_gene: TRBV19; j_gene: TRBJ2-3; CDR3aa: CASGPPTDTQYF; CDR3nt: TGTGCCAGTGGGCCCCCCACAGATACGCAGTATTTT
abundance: .; d_gene: .; v_gene: TRBV7-2; j_gene: TRBJ1-4; CDR3aa: CASSFRPPNEKLFF; CDR3nt: TGTGCCAGCAGCTTTCGTCCACCTAATGAAAAACTGTTTTTT
abundance: few; d_gene: .; v_gene: TRBV14; j_gene: TRBJ1-1; CDR3aa: CASSRRGGRNTEAFF; CDR3nt: TGTGCCAGCAGCCGTAGGGGCGGAAGGAACACTGAAGCTTTCTTT
abundance: .; d_gene: .; v_gene: TRBV19; j_gene: TRBJ1-2; CDR3aa: CASSIDPSWTGYTF; CDR3nt: TGTGCCAGTAGTATAGATCCATCTTGGACTGGCTACACCTTC
abundance: .; d_gene: TRBD2; v_gene: TRBV4-3; j_gene: TRBJ2-3; CDR3aa: CASSQAGTSGGAATDTQYF; CDR3nt: TGCGCCAGCAGCCAAGCCGGGACTAGCGGGGGGGCCGCGACAGATACGCAGTATTTT
abundance: few; d_gene: .; v_gene: TRBV5-6; j_gene: TRBJ1-1; CDR3aa: CASSLGGMNTEAFF; CDR3nt: TGTGCCAGCAGCTTGGGAGGGATGAACACTGAAGCTTTCTTT
abundance: .; d_gene: .; v_gene: TRBV5-5; j_gene: TRBJ1-2; CDR3aa: CASSLAGQNYGYTF; CDR3nt: TGTGCCAGCAGCTTGGCAGGACAGAACTATGGCTACACCTTC
abundance: few; d_gene: .; v_gene: TRBV30; j_gene: TRBJ1-2; CDR3aa: CASTLGGGYTF; CDR3nt: TGTGCCTCCACACTCGGGGGAGGCTACACCTTC
abundance: .; d_gene: .; v_gene: TRBV18; j_gene: TRBJ2-3; CDR3aa: CASSPAPNRDSTDTQYF; CDR3nt: TGTGCCAGCTCACCCGCCCCTAACCGGGACAGCACAGATACGCAGTATTTT
abundance: .; d_gene: .; v_gene: TRBV5-1; j_gene: TRBJ2-1; CDR3aa: CASSARFSSYNEQFF; CDR3nt: TGCGCCAGCAGCGCCCGTTTCTCCTCCTACAATGAGCAGTTCTTC
abundance: .; d_gene: .; v_gene: TRBV7-9; j_gene: TRBJ1-3; CDR3aa: CASSLITSFLRNTIYF; CDR3nt: TGTGCCAGCAGCTTAATAACCTCCTTTTTGAGAAACACCATATATTTT
abundance: .; d_gene: TRBD1; v_gene: TRBV28; j_gene: TRBJ2-2; CDR3aa: CASSLAGGPVTGELFF; CDR3nt: TGTGCCAGCAGTCTGGCAGGGGGCCCGGTCACCGGGGAGCTGTTTTTT
abundance: .; d_gene: .; v_gene: TRBV11-2; j_gene: TRBJ1-1; CDR3aa: CASSFEWAVKTEAFF; CDR3nt: TGTGCCAGCAGCTTTGAATGGGCAGTGAAAACTGAAGCTTTCTTT
abundance: .; d_gene: .; v_gene: TRBV28; j_gene: TRBJ1-2; CDR3aa: CASSENPTGNYGYTF; CDR3nt: TGTGCCAGCAGCGAAAACCCTACAGGGAACTATGGCTACACCTTC
abundance: .; d_gene: .; v_gene: TRBV19; j_gene: TRBJ1-2; CDR3aa: CASSIGPSYGYTF; CDR3nt: TGTGCCAGTAGTATAGGACCCTCCTATGGCTACACCTTC
abundance: few; d_gene: .; v_gene: TRBV6-1; j_gene: TRBJ2-7; CDR3aa: CASSGTPGGYYEQYF; CDR3nt: TGTGCCAGTTCCGGGACACCGGGCGGGTACTACGAGCAGTACTTC
abundance: .; d_gene: .; v_gene: TRBV2; j_gene: TRBJ1-4; CDR3aa: CASRGQEINEKLFF; CDR3nt: TGTGCCAGCAGAGGCCAGGAGATTAATGAAAAACTGTTTTTT
abundance: .; d_gene: TRBD2; v_gene: TRBV10-2; j_gene: TRBJ2-1; CDR3aa: CASSERGPGTSSYNEQFF; CDR3nt: TGCGCCAGCAGTGAGAGGGGGCCCGGGACTAGCAGCTACAATGAGCAGTTCTTC
abundance: .; d_gene: .; v_gene: TRBV7-6; j_gene: TRBJ1-1; CDR3aa: CASSFTRNTEAFF; CDR3nt: TGTGCCAGCAGTTTTACCAGGAACACTGAAGCTTTCTTT
abundance: once; d_gene: TRBD2; v_gene: TRBV29-1; j_gene: TRBJ2-7; CDR3aa: CSAGRTSGSGGEQYF; CDR3nt: TGCAGCGCCGGCAGGACTAGCGGGAGCGGTGGCGAGCAGTACTTC